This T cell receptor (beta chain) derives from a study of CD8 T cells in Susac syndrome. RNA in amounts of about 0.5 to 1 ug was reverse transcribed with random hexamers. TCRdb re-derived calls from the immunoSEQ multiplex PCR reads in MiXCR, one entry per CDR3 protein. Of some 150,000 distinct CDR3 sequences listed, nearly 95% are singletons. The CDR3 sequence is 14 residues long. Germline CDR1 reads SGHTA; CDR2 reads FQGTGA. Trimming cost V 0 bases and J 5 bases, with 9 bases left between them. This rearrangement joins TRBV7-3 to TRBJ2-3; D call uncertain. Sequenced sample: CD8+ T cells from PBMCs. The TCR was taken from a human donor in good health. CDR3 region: CASSLTRSEDTQYF. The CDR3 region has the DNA TGTGCCAGCAGCTTAACCCGATCTGAAGATACGCAGTATTTT.